This entry lists 16 T cell receptor beta chains sequenced from one sample in a study of vaccination effects on CD4 cells after COVID-19. The ViraFEST assay expanded antigen-specific CD4+ T cells with viral peptide pools before sequencing. CD4+ T cells were isolated after 10 days of culture. Their SARS-CoV-2 infection, verified by PCR, occurred between March and December 2020. Here immunoSEQ multiplex PCR was the method, and the copy in TCRdb shows in-frame clones only, minus some. The repertoire holds fewer than 90,000 clones, with around 70% as singletons. Which antigens these TCRs recognize remains unknown. The input for sequencing was CD4+ T cells from PBMCs cultured with HIV peptides, taken before COVID-19 vaccination. The subset is: HIV-1 Nef peptide pool negative control/reference culture. These receptors all come from a human donor who had a prior SARS-CoV-2 infection.

The J gene is TRBJ2-3, the V gene TRBV7-9; D remains unclear. V was trimmed by 4 bases and J by 0 bases, leaving 11 bases between them. The germline CDR1 and CDR2 sequences are SEHNR and FQNEAQ (reference sequence). The CDR3 has 15 residues. The CDR3 DNA reads as TGTGCCAGCAGCTCCATCACAGAAAGCACAGATACGCAGTATTTT. Protein product: CASSSITESTDTQYF.

Worth noting for this clone: No DNA is shown, since the ends of the CDR3 on it are uncertain; the CDR3 is the one TCRdb lists. V gene TRBV21-1 combines with J gene TRBJ1-6; the table's D call, TRBD1, has no DNA check behind it. TRBV21-1 is a documented pseudogene. The CDR3 spans 17 amino acids, including both terminal residues. CDR3 protein: CASSPRFGQGAPSPLHF.

There are a few counts of this clone. J is TRBJ1-4 and V is TRBV10-3; 8 nucleotides match TRBD1. CDR3 length: 15 residues. Germline CDR1 is ENHRY and CDR2 is SYGVKD. V lost 4 bases, J lost 5 bases, and 6 bases stayed unmatched. CDR3 sequence: CAISGRTGKNEKLFF. DNA of the CDR3: TGTGCCATCAGTGGAAGGACAGGGAAAAATGAAAAACTGTTTTTT.

The chain joins TRBV9 to TRBJ1-1; D remains unclear. The CDR3 runs 14 residues. Deletions cut 3 bases from V and 7 bases from J, with 16 bases between. Germline-derived CDR1 and CDR2 are SGDLS and YYNGEE. The CDR3 here is CASSAGTIGGEAFF. CDR3 DNA sequence: TGTGCCAGCAGCGCCGGAACCATTGGTGGTGAAGCTTTCTTT.

In this sample, this clone turned up a few times. The J gene is TRBJ2-7, the V gene TRBV18, with a possible D match to TRBD2 (5 bases). Per germline, CDR1 KGHSH and CDR2 LQKENI. The CDR3 length is 14 residues. Trimming stripped 3 bases from V and 7 bases from J, with 16 bases between. The CDR3 nucleotides read TGTGCCAGCTCACCCGAGACCCGAACGGGGGAGCAGTACTTC. Amino acid sequence: CASSPETRTGEQYF. The variable domain in full, completed from reference TRBV18 and TRBJ2-7, reads NAGVMQNPRHLVRRRGQEARLRCSPMKGHSHVYWYRQLPEEGLKFMVYLQKENIIDESGMPKERFSAEFPKEGPSILRIQQVVRGDSAAYFCASSPETRTGEQYFGPGTRLTVT.

V gene TRBV7-2 combines with J gene TRBJ2-3; tentative D call: TRBD2 (5 bases). This CDR3 region has 16 residues. Deletions cut 3 bases from V and 0 bases from J, with 13 bases between. Germline V lookup: CDR1 SGHTA, CDR2 FQGNSA. The CDR3 here is CASSFRGGSSTDTQYF. For the CDR3, the DNA is TGTGCCAGCAGCTTTCGCGGAGGCTCTAGCACAGATACGCAGTATTTT.

This clone showed up just once. The rearrangement uses TRBV5-1 and TRBJ2-5; D remains ambiguous. Germline V gives CDR1 SGHRS, CDR2 YFSETQ. V was clipped by 0 bases and J by 5 bases, with 8 bases between them. This CDR3 contains 13 residues. The CDR3 region has the DNA TGCGCCAGCAGCTTGGGTCTAGAGGAGACCCAGTACTTC. As protein: CASSLGLEETQYF.

The chain links TRBV5-1 to TRBJ2-5, with 8 bases that match TRBD2. The CDR3 length is 15 residues. The germline V gene has CDR1 SGHRS and CDR2 YFSETQ. V lost 0 bases and J lost 5; bases outside the gene matches: 6. In DNA form, the CDR3 reads TGCGCCAGCAGCTTGGGACAGCCGGGGGGGGAGACCCAGTACTTC. Protein sequence: CASSLGQPGGETQYF.

V and J are TRBV7-2 and TRBJ2-3; 10 bases are a match to TRBD2. This CDR3 region has 15 residues. The germline gives CDR1 SGHTA, CDR2 FQGNSA. Losses at the gene ends were 2 bases for V and 5 bases for J; bases not matched to a gene: 4. The CDR3 nucleotides are TGTGCCAGCAGCTTATTAGCGGGGGGCGGAGATACGCAGTATTTT. Its protein product is CASSLLAGGGDTQYF.

This chain joins TRBV7-2 and TRBJ2-7; D gene uncertain. The V end was cut by 4 bases, the J end by 0 bases, with 13 bases between. CDR3 length equals 15 residues. Germline CDR1 is SGHTA and CDR2 is FQGNSA. The CDR3 nucleotides read TGTGCCAGCAGCTATCCAATGGGCATCTCCTACGAGCAGTACTTC. Translation gives CASSYPMGISYEQYF.

CDR3 nucleotide sequence: TGTGCCAGCAGTGAAGGGACGCCCTCCTACGAGCAGTACTTC. This translates into CASSEGTPSYEQYF. This chain links TRBV25-1 with TRBJ2-7; D tentatively reads TRBD1 or TRBD2 (5 bases each). Trimming took off 2 bases at V and 0 bases at J, with 8 bases between the two ends. Germline V gene data show CDR1 as MGHDK and CDR2 as SYGVNS. The CDR3 runs 14 residues.

The V and J genes are TRBV24-1 and TRBJ2-7; no definite D call. Trimming pared 3 bases from V and 0 bases from J, leaving 8 bases between. CDR1 and CDR2 (germline): KGHDR, SFDVKD. This CDR3 spans 14 amino acids. CDR3 DNA: TGTGCCACCAGTGATGGCAGATACTCCTACGAGCAGTACTTC. Protein product: CATSDGRYSYEQYF.

This chain links TRBV7-3 with TRBJ2-2; 7 bases match TRBD2. The germline V gene encodes CDR1 SGHTA and CDR2 FQGTGA. J gave up 6 bases and V 5 bases, and 12 bases lay outside the gene matches. The CDR3 sequence is 16 residues long. The CDR3 region has the DNA TGTGCCAGCAGCCCCAAGAGCGGGAAGACTGCCGGGGAGCTGTTTTTT. This gives the protein CASSPKSGKTAGELFF.

This clone was picked up a small number of times. J is TRBJ1-1 and V is TRBV7-9, with D unresolved. CDR3 length equals 14 residues. Per the germline V gene, CDR1 is SEHNR and CDR2 is FQNEAQ (reference sequence). V gave up 5 bases and J gave up 3 bases, with 13 bases separating them. This CDR3 reads CASSRFQADTEAFF. As DNA, the CDR3 is TGTGCCAGCAGCCGTTTCCAGGCGGACACTGAAGCTTTCTTT.

The chain combines TRBV2 with TRBJ1-5; D ambiguous. The CDR3 spans 13 residues. Trimming removed 3 bases from V and 0 bases from J, with 3 bases in between. Germline CDR1 is SNHLY and CDR2 is FYNNEI. The CDR3 protein is CASSEFSNQPQHF. CDR3 DNA: TGTGCCAGCAGTGAGTTTAGCAATCAGCCCCAGCATTTT.

The chain joins TRBV5-3 to TRBJ1-5; D might be TRBD1 (6 bases). TRBV5-3 is placed among ORFs of uncertain function. The CDR3 runs 17 residues. Trimming stripped 3 bases from V and 0 bases from J, with 16 bases between. The CDR3 loop is CARSYRPGHRSNQPQHF. The CDR3 region has the DNA TGTGCCAGAAGCTATCGGCCGGGACACCGTAGCAATCAGCCCCAGCATTTT.